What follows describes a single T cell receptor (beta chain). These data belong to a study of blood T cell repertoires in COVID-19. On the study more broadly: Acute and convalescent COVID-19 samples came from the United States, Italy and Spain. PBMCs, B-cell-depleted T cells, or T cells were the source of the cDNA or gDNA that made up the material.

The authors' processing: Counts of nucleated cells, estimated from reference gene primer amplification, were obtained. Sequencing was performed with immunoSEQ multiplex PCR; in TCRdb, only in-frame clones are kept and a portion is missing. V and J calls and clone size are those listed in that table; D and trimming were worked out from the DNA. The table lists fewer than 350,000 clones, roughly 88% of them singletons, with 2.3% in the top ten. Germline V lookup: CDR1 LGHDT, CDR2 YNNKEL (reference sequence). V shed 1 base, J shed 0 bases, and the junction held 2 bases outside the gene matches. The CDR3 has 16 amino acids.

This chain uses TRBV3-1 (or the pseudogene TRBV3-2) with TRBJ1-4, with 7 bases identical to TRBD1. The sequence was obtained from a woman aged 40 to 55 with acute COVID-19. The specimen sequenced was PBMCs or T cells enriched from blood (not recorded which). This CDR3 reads CASSQGDRATNEKLFF. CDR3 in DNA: TGTGCCAGCAGCCAAGGGGACAGAGCAACTAATGAAAAACTGTTTTTT.